This entry lists 20 T cell receptor beta chains sequenced from one sample in a study of CD8 T cells in Susac syndrome. Random-hexamer reverse transcription was applied to roughly 0.5 to 1 ug RNA. TCRdb fed the immunoSEQ multiplex PCR reads into MiXCR, producing one record per CDR3 protein. Among 400,000 to 550,000 distinct CDR3 sequences listed, 75% to 90% were seen once. The source material was CD8+ T cells from PBMCs. Receptor source: a human donor with multiple sclerosis.

This chain uses TRBV30 with TRBJ2-2; D uncertain. This CDR3 is built from 14 residues. V was trimmed by 0 bases and J by 2 bases, leaving 7 bases between them. The germline CDR1 and CDR2 sequences are GTSNPN and SVGIG (reference sequence). The CDR3 DNA reads as TGTGCCTGGAGTGTACCCGGCAACACCGGGGAGCTGTTTTTT. The encoded protein is CAWSVPGNTGELFF.

This CDR3 reads CATSMDRGRLGTEAFF. For the CDR3, the DNA is TGTGCCACCAGTATGGACAGGGGGCGTTTGGGCACTGAAGCTTTCTTT. The gene calls are TRBV15 and TRBJ1-1; 11 nucleotides match TRBD1. Trimming took 6 bases from V and 4 from J; bases not matched to a gene: 10. This CDR3 comprises 16 residues. CDR1 is LNHNV, CDR2 YYDKDF, per germline (reference sequence).

This chain links TRBV27 with TRBJ2-4; D is ambiguous. The CDR3 is 15 amino acids. CDR1 is MNHEY and CDR2 is SMNVEV in the germline V gene (reference sequence). With 5 bases removed from V and 1 base from J, the gap between germline ends came to 12 bases. The CDR3 spells CASSARIGAKNIQYF. In nucleotides, the CDR3 is TGTGCCAGCAGTGCCAGGATCGGCGCCAAAAACATTCAGTACTTC.

V is TRBV7-9 and J is TRBJ2-7; 11 bases match TRBD2. This CDR3 spans 13 amino acids. Germline CDR1 is SEHNR and CDR2 is FQNEAQ (reference sequence). V lost 7 bases, J lost 7 bases, and 6 bases stayed unmatched. This CDR3 is CASIGLAGWEQYF. For the CDR3, the DNA is TGTGCCAGCATCGGACTAGCGGGTTGGGAGCAGTACTTC.

CDR3 DNA sequence: TGCAGCGTTTTCTCTAGCGGAGGCGTTCTAGCCAAAAACATTCAGTACTTC. Residues: CSVFSSGGVLAKNIQYF. The chain links TRBV29-1 to TRBJ2-4; 7 bases line up with TRBD2. The germline V gene encodes CDR1 SQVTM and CDR2 ANQGSEA. Trimming cost V 5 bases and J 0 bases; bases outside gene matches: 13. The CDR3 has 17 residues. Full variable domain (missing parts from reference TRBV29-1 and TRBJ2-4): SAVISQKPSRDICQRGTSLTIQCQVDSQVTMMFWYRQQPGQSLTLIATANQGSEATYESGFVIDKFPISRPNLTFSTLTVSNMSPEDSSIYLCSVFSSGGVLAKNIQYFGAGTRLSVL.

This chain uses TRBV4-1 with TRBJ2-7; TRBD2 might be the D (5 bases). Germline CDR1 and CDR2: MGHRA and YSYEKL. Trimming pared 6 bases from V and 0 bases from J, leaving 12 bases between. The CDR3 length is 14 residues. Written as DNA, the CDR3 is TGCGCCAGCAGACATCTAGGGAGCTCCTACGAGCAGTACTTC. Its translation is CASRHLGSSYEQYF.

This chain links TRBV5-1 with TRBJ2-1; weak D call: TRBD1 (5 bases). The CDR3 totals 15 residues. The V end lost 4 bases, the J end lost 4 bases, and 15 bases lay between the germline ends. The germline CDR1 and CDR2 sequences are SGHRS and YFSETQ. This CDR3 is CASSLGVGRYNEQFF. The DNA of the CDR3 is TGCGCCAGCAGCCTAGGGGTAGGACGGTACAATGAGCAGTTCTTC.

This chain links TRBV27 with TRBJ2-7; D is tentatively TRBD1 or TRBD2 (5 bases each). Germline lookup yields CDR1 MNHEY and CDR2 SMNVEV (reference sequence). The V end lost 10 bases, the J end lost 7 bases, and 20 bases lay between the germline ends. The CDR3 extends over 13 amino acids. CDR3 coding DNA: TGTGCCACCCGCCCGGGGCCGGCTGGAGAGCAGTACTTC. Translation: CATRPGPAGEQYF.

V and J are TRBV28 and TRBJ2-3, with 10 bases fitting TRBD1. The germline V gene encodes CDR1 MDHEN and CDR2 SYDVKM. The CDR3 sequence is 17 residues long. J was trimmed by 5 bases and V by 3 bases; bases with no gene match: 11. The DNA for the CDR3 is TGTGCCAGCAGTTTGTGGCTCGGGACAGGGGAGGAAGATACGCAGTATTTT. This translates into CASSLWLGTGEEDTQYF.

The genes are TRBV10-1 and TRBJ2-7; D is unclear. The CDR3 sequence is 14 residues long. CDR1 is WNHNN and CDR2 is SYGVQD in the germline V gene (reference sequence). V lost 2 bases and J 7 bases, leaving 15 bases between the germline ends. The chain's CDR3 is CASSEGPAFGEQYF. The DNA for the CDR3 is TGCGCCAGCAGTGAGGGGCCGGCGTTTGGGGAGCAGTACTTC.

There are a few counts of this clonotype. The chain is built from TRBV20-1 and TRBJ2-7; TRBD2 aligns across 12 bases. V lost 1 base, J lost 0 bases, and 1 base stayed unmatched. The CDR3 is 15 residues long. CDR1 DFQATT and CDR2 SNEGSKA come from the germline V gene (reference sequence). The CDR3 nucleotides are TGCAGTGCTAGAGCACTAGCGGGGGGCTCCTACGAGCAGTACTTC. This gives the protein CSARALAGGSYEQYF.

The J gene is TRBJ2-1, the V gene TRBV5-1; 9 positions agree with TRBD2. The CDR3 extends over 16 amino acids. V trimming: 0 bases; J trimming: 2 bases; junction bases outside the gene matches: 3. Germline-derived CDR1 and CDR2 are SGHRS and YFSETQ. The CDR3, as DNA: TGCGCCAGCAGCTTGGGCAGCGGGGGGCCCTACAATGAGCAGTTCTTC. Its protein is CASSLGSGGPYNEQFF.

This chain connects TRBV21-1 to TRBJ1-2; the table gives TRBD1 as D, unverified against the DNA. TRBV21-1 is termed a pseudogene. CDR3 length equals 14 residues. CDR3 amino acids: CASEGGGTFYGYTF. CDR3 bases: TGTGCCAGCGAGGGAGGGGGCACTTTCTATGGCTACACCTTC.

The V and J genes are TRBV5-6 and TRBJ1-2, with D possibly matching TRBD1 (6 bases). CDR3 length: 13 residues. Looked up from germline, CDR1 is SGHDT and CDR2 is YYEEEE. With 0 bases removed from V and 8 bases from J, the gap between germline ends came to 11 bases. CDR3 region: CASSLVTGYGYTF. The DNA of the CDR3 is TGTGCCAGCAGCTTGGTCACAGGGTACGGCTACACCTTC.

In its sample, this clonotype was seen once. The rearrangement joins TRBV7-9 to TRBJ2-7, with 8 bases identical to TRBD2. The CDR3 contains 16 residues. Germline V gene sequence: CDR1 SEHNR, CDR2 FQNEAQ (reference sequence). V was pared by 5 bases and J by 2 bases, with 11 bases of the junction left unmatched. The CDR3 DNA is TGTGCCAGCAGCCGAACAGCGGGAGCTACTCCCTACGAGCAGTACTTC. Residues: CASSRTAGATPYEQYF.

J is TRBJ2-1 and V is TRBV4-1; D not resolved. Germline loops: CDR1 MGHRA, CDR2 YSYEKL. With 1 base removed from V and 6 bases from J, the gap between germline ends came to 10 bases. CDR3 length: 14 residues. The CDR3 spells CASSQGLGFNEQFF. The CDR3 DNA is TGCGCCAGCAGCCAAGGGCTAGGGTTCAATGAGCAGTTCTTC.

This chain connects TRBV19 to TRBJ2-2, with D possibly TRBD2 on 6 matching bases. The CDR3 consists of 13 residues. Germline V lookup: CDR1 LNHDA, CDR2 SQIVND (reference sequence). The V gene lost 10 bases and the J gene lost 5 bases, with 14 bases spanning the gap. CDR3 sequence: CATHSRETGELFF. CDR3 in DNA: TGTGCCACACACTCCCGGGAGACCGGGGAGCTGTTTTTT.

The rearrangement joins TRBV7-9 to TRBJ2-2, with 9 nucleotides matching TRBD1. Per the germline V gene, CDR1 is SEHNR and CDR2 is FQNEAQ (reference sequence). CDR3 length: 17 amino acids. Unmatched junction bases numbered 11, after V lost 4 bases and J lost 5 bases. The CDR3, as DNA: TGTGCCAGCAGCTCCGATACCGGGACAGGGTTGACCGGGGAGCTGTTTTTT. It is translated as CASSSDTGTGLTGELFF.

V is TRBV19 and J is TRBJ1-5, with 9 bases identical to TRBD1. V dropped 3 bases and J dropped 5; count of bases not matched to a gene: 5. The V gene's germline CDR1 is LNHDA and CDR2 SQIVND (reference sequence). The CDR3 loop spans 15 amino acids. CDR3 coding DNA: TGTGCCAGTAGTATGGAGACAGGGGGGCATCAGCCCCAGCATTTT. Protein sequence: CASSMETGGHQPQHF.

This chain uses TRBV5-6 with TRBJ2-7; TRBD1 matches at 9 bases. Germline lookup yields CDR1 SGHDT and CDR2 YYEEEE. This CDR3 has 15 residues. The ends lost 3 bases at V and 0 bases at J; junction bases unmatched: 4. The CDR3 region is CASSWRQGDSYEQYF. As DNA, the CDR3 is TGTGCCAGCAGCTGGAGACAGGGGGACTCCTACGAGCAGTACTTC.